The clone carrying this TCR beta chain came up once. The data were taken from a study of blood T cell repertoires in COVID-19. CDR1 and CDR2 from the germline V gene are SGHRS and YFSETQ. V lost 5 bases, J lost 2 bases, and 10 bases stayed unmatched. The CDR3 has 17 residues. TCRdb keeps only in-frame clones here, not all; method: immunoSEQ multiplex PCR. Here the sample spans around 700,000 clones, about 90% being singletons. Material for sequencing was peripheral blood. V and J are TRBV5-1 and TRBJ2-3; 11 positions match TRBD2. The source of this sequence is a woman under 30 with acute or convalescent COVID-19. DNA for the CDR3: TGCGCCAGCAGTTTAGCGGGGGGGTACGGTTCCACAGATACGCAGTATTTT. It is translated as CASSLAGGYGSTDTQYF.